This entry lists 23 T cell receptor beta chains sequenced from one sample in a study of shared clonotypes between healthy human individuals. Libraries were prepared by immunoSEQ multiplex PCR; TCRdb keeps only in-frame clonotypes and omits some of them. The table shows approximately 600,000 clones, with about 95% occurring only once. CD8 cells regarded as naive lacked CD45RO, were positively chosen for CCR7, and omitted terminally differentiated effector memory CD45RA+ cells. Sequenced material: naive CD8+ T cells sorted from blood. The receptors stem from a woman in her thirties in good health.

The gene calls are TRBV27 and TRBJ2-7, with 7 bases fitting TRBD2. V lost 3 bases and J lost 2; bases outside the gene matches: 7. The CDR3 is 15 residues long. Looked up from germline, CDR1 is MNHEY and CDR2 is SMNVEV (reference sequence). The CDR3 DNA sequence: TGTGCCAGCAGTTTTAGGGGAGGGCCGACCTACGAGCAGTACTTC. Translating it yields CASSFRGGPTYEQYF.

This sequence joins TRBV2 and TRBJ1-5; possibly TRBD1 for D (6 bases). The germline gives CDR1 SNHLY, CDR2 FYNNEI. The CDR3 sequence is 16 residues long. The V end was cut by 1 base, the J end by 0 bases, with 10 bases between. The CDR3 DNA follows: TGTGCCAGCAGTGAAGACAGGGATCATAGCAATCAGCCCCAGCATTTT. This encodes CASSEDRDHSNQPQHF.

The chain joins TRBV19 to TRBJ2-5; 7 nucleotides align to TRBD2. This CDR3 region has 17 residues. V was clipped by 5 bases and J by 5 bases; unmatched bases: 17. Germline CDR1 LNHDA, CDR2 SQIVND (reference sequence). The CDR3 DNA sequence: TGTGCCAGTAGTCCTCAAAATCGGGGACTCGGGGGGGAGACCCAGTACTTC. Amino acid sequence: CASSPQNRGLGGETQYF.

V is TRBV2 and J is TRBJ2-3; 11 nucleotides align to TRBD2. The junction had 17 bases not matched to a gene; V was cut back by 3 bases and J by 6 bases. The CDR3 contains 19 residues. The germline gives CDR1 SNHLY, CDR2 FYNNEI. CDR3 in amino acids: CASSDSPSGRPLPRDTQYF. The CDR3 bases are TGTGCCAGCAGTGATAGTCCTAGCGGGAGGCCGCTTCCTAGGGATACGCAGTATTTT.

The V gene is TRBV9, the J gene TRBJ2-7, with a tentative D call TRBD1 (6 bases). With 2 bases removed from V and 5 bases from J, the gap between germline ends came to 11 bases. Germline assignment: CDR1 SGDLS and CDR2 YYNGEE. This CDR3 has 13 amino acids. The CDR3 nucleotides are TGTGCCAGCAGCGTCGACAGGCCTAACGAGCAGTACTTC. Protein: CASSVDRPNEQYF.

This rearrangement joins TRBV15 to TRBJ1-3; tentative D call: TRBD1 (5 bases). The V and J ends lost 0 bases and 6 bases respectively, with 12 bases between them. Germline V gives CDR1 LNHNV, CDR2 YYDKDF (reference sequence). The CDR3 is 15 amino acids. The CDR3 region is CATSRDRGLLNTIYF. CDR3 nucleotide sequence: TGTGCCACCAGCAGAGATAGGGGACTATTAAACACCATATATTTT. Looking up the rest from reference TRBV15 and TRBJ1-3 gives the full variable domain: DAMVIQNPRYQVTQFGKPVTLSCSQTLNHNVMYWYQQKSSQAPKLLFHYYDKDFNNEADTPDNFQSRRPNTSFCFLDIRSPGLGDTAMYLCATSRDRGLLNTIYFGEGSWLTVV.

The chain recombines TRBV25-1 with TRBJ2-1; 9 bases match TRBD2. Germline-derived CDR1 and CDR2 are MGHDK and SYGVNS. The CDR3 is 16 residues long. V was clipped by 6 bases and J by 6 bases; unmatched bases: 12. Here the CDR3 DNA reads TGTGCCAGCAGCCCCCAAGGCCTAGCGGGATTCAATGAGCAGTTCTTC. Amino acid sequence: CASSPQGLAGFNEQFF.

This chain links TRBV9 with TRBJ2-7; unclear D gene. Germline CDR1 reads SGDLS; CDR2 reads YYNGEE. The V gene lost 0 bases and the J gene lost 5 bases, with 12 bases spanning the gap. There are 14 residues in the CDR3. The CDR3 coding sequence is TGTGCCAGCAGCGTAGGGTTTTCCGGAAACGAGCAGTACTTC. Protein: CASSVGFSGNEQYF.

The CDR3: CASSWGPGQGLGEQYF. In DNA, the CDR3 is TGTGCCAGCAGTTGGGGGCCGGGACAGGGTTTGGGGGAGCAGTACTTC. The V call is TRBV27, the J call TRBJ2-7, with 9 positions matching TRBD1. The V gene end was trimmed by 4 bases and the J gene end by 7 bases; junction bases not matched to a gene: 14. CDR1 and CDR2 (germline): MNHEY, SMNVEV (reference sequence). The CDR3 is 16 residues long.

The rearrangement links TRBV5-6 to TRBJ2-3; 9 bases are a match to TRBD1. The CDR3 has 16 residues. With V trimmed by 4 bases and J by 3 bases, 9 bases remained unmatched. Looked up from germline, CDR1 is SGHDT and CDR2 is YYEEEE. The CDR3 DNA is TGTGCCAGCAGCCCGATATTGGACAGGGGAACAGATACGCAGTATTTT. Translation: CASSPILDRGTDTQYF. Based on the CDR3 plus reference TRBV5-6 and TRBJ2-3, the full variable domain is DAGVTQSPTHLIKTRGQQVTLRCSPKSGHDTVSWYQQALGQGPQFIFQYYEEEERQRGNFPDRFSGHQFPNYSSELNVNALLLGDSALYLCASSPILDRGTDTQYFGPGTRLTVL.

This chain joins TRBV7-9 and TRBJ2-7, with 10 positions matching TRBD2. Germline loops: CDR1 SEHNR, CDR2 FQNEAQ (reference sequence). There are 13 residues in the CDR3. The V and J ends lost 6 bases and 7 bases, in that order; junction bases with no gene match: 6. CDR3 DNA sequence: TGTGCCAGCAGTCTAGCGGGAGTGGGTGAGCAGTACTTC. Protein product: CASSLAGVGEQYF.

The rearrangement joins TRBV4-2 to TRBJ2-7; TRBD1 matches at 7 bases. CDR1 is LGHNA and CDR2 is YNFKEQ in the germline V gene. V lost 3 bases, J lost 3 bases, and 8 bases stayed unmatched. The CDR3 runs 15 residues. CDR3 residues: CASSHGTARDYEQYF. As DNA, the CDR3 is TGTGCCAGCAGCCACGGGACAGCACGAGACTACGAGCAGTACTTC.

The J gene is TRBJ2-4, the V gene TRBV6-1; unclear D gene. V lost 0 bases and J lost 0, with 6 bases in between. CDR3 length equals 15 residues. CDR1 MNHNS and CDR2 SASEGT come from the germline V gene. The CDR3 reads CASSEAGVAKNIQYF. The CDR3 bases are TGTGCCAGCAGTGAAGCAGGAGTAGCCAAAAACATTCAGTACTTC.

The rearrangement links TRBV13 to TRBJ2-7, with D possibly TRBD2 on 5 matching bases. V was clipped by 4 bases and J by 4 bases, with 14 bases between them. The CDR3 runs 14 residues. From germline, CDR1 is PRHDT and CDR2 FYEKMQ (reference sequence). CDR3 nucleotide sequence: TGTGCCAGCAGCTCGGGCCTAGCAGAATACGAGCAGTACTTC. Its translation is CASSSGLAEYEQYF.

The chain recombines TRBV15 with TRBJ1-6; D unclear. V lost 0 bases and J 7 bases, leaving 4 bases between the germline ends. The CDR3 loop spans 13 amino acids. CDR1 is LNHNV, CDR2 YYDKDF, per germline (reference sequence). This CDR3 reads CATSREGNSPLHF. The CDR3 region has the DNA TGTGCCACCAGCAGAGAGGGGAATTCACCCCTCCACTTT.

This chain connects TRBV14 to TRBJ2-7, with D uncertain. The V gene lost 1 base and the J gene lost 3 bases, with 13 bases spanning the gap. Germline assignment: CDR1 SGHDN and CDR2 FVKESK. The CDR3 sequence is 15 residues long. The DNA for the CDR3 is TGTGCCAGCAGCCAAGTCGCCGACCTATACTACGAGCAGTACTTC. It codes for CASSQVADLYYEQYF. Full variable domain (rest looked up from reference TRBV14 and TRBJ2-7): EAGVTQFPSHSVIEKGQTVTLRCDPISGHDNLYWYRRVMGKEIKFLLHFVKESKQDESGMPNNRFLAERTGGTYSTLKVQPAELEDSGVYFCASSQVADLYYEQYFGPGTRLTVT.

This clone was observed a single time. This chain uses TRBV28 with TRBJ2-5; TRBD1 agrees at 7 bases. Germline-derived CDR1 and CDR2 are MDHEN and SYDVKM. The CDR3 runs to 17 residues. V shed 3 bases, J shed 0 bases, and the junction held 10 bases outside the gene matches. CDR3 sequence reads: CASSFKVGTDNQETQYF. As DNA, the CDR3 is TGTGCCAGCAGTTTCAAAGTTGGGACAGACAACCAAGAGACCCAGTACTTC.

The chain is built from TRBV9 and TRBJ2-1; a weak D match, TRBD2 (6 bases). The CDR3 loop spans 17 amino acids. Germline V gene sequence: CDR1 SGDLS, CDR2 YYNGEE. V was shortened by 0 bases and J by 9 bases, with 22 bases between the two germline ends. CDR3 bases: TGTGCCAGCAGCGTAGCGGGGGAGGCTAGGACGGGCCGTGAGCAGTTCTTC. It codes for CASSVAGEARTGREQFF.

This chain connects TRBV19 to TRBJ1-3; D is unclear. Trimming removed 7 bases at V and 1 base at J, with 14 bases between. Germline CDR1 and CDR2: LNHDA and SQIVND (reference sequence). CDR3 length: 15 residues. Here the CDR3 DNA reads TGTGCCAGTACCCTCGTTCTTAATTCTGGAAACACCATATATTTT. Translating gives CASTLVLNSGNTIYF.

The DNA of the CDR3 is TGTGCCAGCAGTGAGGGGGCCTTCTATGGCTACACCTTC. Protein sequence: CASSEGAFYGYTF. The chain has TRBV28 and TRBJ1-2; TRBD1 aligns across 7 bases. The CDR3 consists of 13 residues. Germline assignment: CDR1 MDHEN and CDR2 SYDVKM. J gave up 4 bases and V 5 bases, and 4 bases lay outside the gene matches.

The rearrangement links TRBV5-8 to TRBJ2-7, with a possible D match to TRBD1 (6 bases). The ends were cut back, 6 bases at V and 3 bases at J, with 16 bases in the middle. CDR3 length: 14 amino acids. Germline-derived CDR1 and CDR2 are SGHTS and YDEGEE. In DNA form, the CDR3 reads TGTGCCAGCATGTCGGGGACGGGACACTACGAGCAGTACTTC. This sequence encodes CASMSGTGHYEQYF.

J is TRBJ2-3 and V is TRBV5-4; no clear D. V was cut by 0 bases and J by 0 bases, with 11 bases left in between. This CDR3 region has 16 residues. Germline V gene data show CDR1 as SGHNT and CDR2 as YYREEE (reference sequence). The CDR3 nucleotides are TGTGCCAGCAGCTTGGGGTGGGGATCTAGCACAGATACGCAGTATTTT. This codes for CASSLGWGSSTDTQYF.

This rearrangement joins TRBV6-1 to TRBJ2-1; 7 bases are shared with TRBD2. V trimming: 1 base; J trimming: 0 bases; junction bases outside the gene matches: 6. The CDR3 is made up of 17 amino acids. Germline V CDR1 and CDR2: MNHNS, SASEGT. The CDR3 loop reads CASSEGDYERSYNEQFF. The CDR3 nucleotides read TGTGCCAGCAGTGAAGGGGACTACGAACGCTCCTACAATGAGCAGTTCTTC.